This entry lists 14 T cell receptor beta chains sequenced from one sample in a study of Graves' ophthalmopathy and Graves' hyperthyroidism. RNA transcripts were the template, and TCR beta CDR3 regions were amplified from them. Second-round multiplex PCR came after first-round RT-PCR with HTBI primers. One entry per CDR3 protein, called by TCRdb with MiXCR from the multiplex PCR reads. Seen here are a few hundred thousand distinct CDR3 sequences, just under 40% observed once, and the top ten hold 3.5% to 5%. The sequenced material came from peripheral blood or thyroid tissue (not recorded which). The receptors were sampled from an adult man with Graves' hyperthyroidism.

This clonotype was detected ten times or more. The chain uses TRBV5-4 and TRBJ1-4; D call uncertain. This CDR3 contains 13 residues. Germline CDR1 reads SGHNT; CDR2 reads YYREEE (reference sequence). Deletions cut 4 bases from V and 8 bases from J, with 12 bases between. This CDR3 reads CASSTGPGEKLFF. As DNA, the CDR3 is TGTGCCAGCAGCACTGGACCGGGGGAAAAACTGTTTTTT.

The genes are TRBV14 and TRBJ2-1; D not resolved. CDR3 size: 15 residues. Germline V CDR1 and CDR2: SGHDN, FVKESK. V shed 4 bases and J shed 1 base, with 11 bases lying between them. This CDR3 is CASSPLRGSYNEQFF. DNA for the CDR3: TGTGCCAGCAGCCCTCTTCGCGGTTCCTACAATGAGCAGTTCTTC.

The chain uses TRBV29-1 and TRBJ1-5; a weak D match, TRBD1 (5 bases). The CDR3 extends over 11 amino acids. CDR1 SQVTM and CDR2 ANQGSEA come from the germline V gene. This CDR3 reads CNDVQGEPQHF. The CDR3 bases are TGCAACGACGTTCAGGGTGAGCCCCAGCATTTT.

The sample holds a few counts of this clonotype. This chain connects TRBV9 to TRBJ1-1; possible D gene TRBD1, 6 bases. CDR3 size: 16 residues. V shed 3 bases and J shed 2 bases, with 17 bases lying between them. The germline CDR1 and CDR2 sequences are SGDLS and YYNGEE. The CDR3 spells CASSARLGGANTEAFF. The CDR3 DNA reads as TGTGCCAGCAGCGCCCGCCTAGGGGGAGCCAACACTGAAGCTTTCTTT.

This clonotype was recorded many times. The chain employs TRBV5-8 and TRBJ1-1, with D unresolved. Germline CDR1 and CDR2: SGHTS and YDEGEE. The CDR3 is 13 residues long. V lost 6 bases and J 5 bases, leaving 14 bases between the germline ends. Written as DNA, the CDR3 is TGTGCCAGCACCCGGGCGACTGGAACTGAAGCTTTCTTT. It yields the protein CASTRATGTEAFF.

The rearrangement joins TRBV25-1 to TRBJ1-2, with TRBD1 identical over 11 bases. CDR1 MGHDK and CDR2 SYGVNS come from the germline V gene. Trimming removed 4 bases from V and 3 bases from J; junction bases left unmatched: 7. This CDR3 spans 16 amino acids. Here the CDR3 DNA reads TGTGCCAGCAGTGTATCCCGGGACAGGGGGGACTATGGCTACACCTTC. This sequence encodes CASSVSRDRGDYGYTF.

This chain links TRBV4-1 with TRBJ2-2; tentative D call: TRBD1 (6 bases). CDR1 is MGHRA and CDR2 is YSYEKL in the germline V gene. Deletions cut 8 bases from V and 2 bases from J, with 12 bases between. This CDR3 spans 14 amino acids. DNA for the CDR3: TGCGCCAGCCACGGACAGATAAACACCGGGGAGCTGTTTTTT. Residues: CASHGQINTGELFF.

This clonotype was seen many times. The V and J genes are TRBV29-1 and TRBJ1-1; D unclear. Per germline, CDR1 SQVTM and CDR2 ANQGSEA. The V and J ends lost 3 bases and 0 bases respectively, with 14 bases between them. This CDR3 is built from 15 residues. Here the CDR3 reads CSVEAGFGMNTEAFF. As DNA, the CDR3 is TGCAGCGTTGAGGCGGGGTTTGGGATGAACACTGAAGCTTTCTTT.

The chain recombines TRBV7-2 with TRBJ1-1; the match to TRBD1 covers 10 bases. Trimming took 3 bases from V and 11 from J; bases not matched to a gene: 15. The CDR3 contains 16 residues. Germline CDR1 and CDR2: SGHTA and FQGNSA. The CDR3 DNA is TGTGCCAGCAGCTTGGGAACCGGGACAGGGGATTCTAGGGCTTTCTTT. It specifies CASSLGTGTGDSRAFF.

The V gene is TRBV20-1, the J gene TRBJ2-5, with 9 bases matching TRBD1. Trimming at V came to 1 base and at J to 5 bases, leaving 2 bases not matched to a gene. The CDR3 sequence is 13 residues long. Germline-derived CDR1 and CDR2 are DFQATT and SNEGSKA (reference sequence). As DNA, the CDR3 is TGCAGTGCTAGAGGGACAGGGGTGGAGACCCAGTACTTC. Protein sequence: CSARGTGVETQYF.

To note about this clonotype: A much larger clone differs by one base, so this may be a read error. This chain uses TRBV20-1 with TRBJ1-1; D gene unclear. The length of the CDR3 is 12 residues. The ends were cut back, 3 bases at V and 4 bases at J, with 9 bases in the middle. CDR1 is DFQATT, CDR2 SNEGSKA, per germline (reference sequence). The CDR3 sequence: CSASRPPTEAFF. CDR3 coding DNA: TGCAGTGCTAGCCGCCCCCCCACTGAAGCTTTCTTT.

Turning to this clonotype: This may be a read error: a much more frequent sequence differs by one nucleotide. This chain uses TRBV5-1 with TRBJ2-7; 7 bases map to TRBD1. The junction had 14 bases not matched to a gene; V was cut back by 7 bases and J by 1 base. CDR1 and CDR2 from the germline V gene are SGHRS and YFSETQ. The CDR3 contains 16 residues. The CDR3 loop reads CASGTRTGPISYEQYF. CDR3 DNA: TGCGCCAGCGGCACGAGGACAGGACCTATATCCTACGAGCAGTACTTC.

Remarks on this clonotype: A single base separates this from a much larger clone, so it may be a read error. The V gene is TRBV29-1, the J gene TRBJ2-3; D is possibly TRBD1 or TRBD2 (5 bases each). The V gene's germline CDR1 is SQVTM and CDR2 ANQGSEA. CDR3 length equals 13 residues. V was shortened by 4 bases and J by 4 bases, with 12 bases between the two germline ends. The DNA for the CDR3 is TGCAGCGTTGCCGAGGGGCCCGCAGATACGCAGTATTTT. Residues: CSVAEGPADTQYF.

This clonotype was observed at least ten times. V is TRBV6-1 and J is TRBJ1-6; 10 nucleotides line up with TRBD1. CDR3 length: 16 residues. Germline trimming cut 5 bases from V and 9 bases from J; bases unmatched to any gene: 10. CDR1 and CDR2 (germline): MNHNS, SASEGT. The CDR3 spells CASSPQPGQGSSPLHF. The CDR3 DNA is TGTGCCAGCAGTCCACAACCGGGACAGGGGAGTTCACCCCTCCACTTT.